The 30 T cell receptor beta chains given below trace back to one sample, sequenced in a study of T cells in Graves' hyperthyroidism and ophthalmopathy. TCR beta CDR3 regions were amplified from RNA. When the TCR CDR3 underwent first-round RT-PCR, the HTBI primer set was used. MiXCR, run by TCRdb on the multiplex PCR reads, gives a single entry per CDR3 protein. Seen here are roughly 290,000 distinct CDR3 sequences, around 15% observed once, and the top ten hold around 57%. The specimen was blood. The receptor set was obtained from a woman in her fifties or sixties with Graves' ophthalmopathy.

This chain connects TRBV20-1 to TRBJ1-3; a weak D match, TRBD1 (5 bases). The CDR3 is made up of 18 amino acids. Trimming left V 7 bases short and J 0 bases short, with 25 bases between. Germline CDR1 and CDR2: DFQATT and SNEGSKA (reference sequence). The CDR3 loop reads CSVSKLTGHRSSGNTIYF. CDR3 nucleotide sequence: TGCAGTGTTTCTAAATTAACTGGACATCGGAGCTCTGGAAACACCATATATTTT.

The V gene is TRBV7-6, the J gene TRBJ1-4; maybe TRBD1 (5 bases). The CDR3 is made up of 14 amino acids. CDR1 and CDR2 (germline): SGHVS, FNYEAQ. Between the trimmed V and J ends, which lost 5 bases and 5 bases, there was a span of 12 bases. In DNA, the CDR3 is TGTGCCAGCAGCACCTCGTACAGGAATGAAAAACTGTTTTTT. Its translation is CASSTSYRNEKLFF. The variable domain in full, completed from reference TRBV7-6 and TRBJ1-4, reads GAGVSQSPRYKVTKRGQDVALRCDPISGHVSLYWYRQALGQGPEFLTYFNYEAQQDKSGLPNDRFSAERPEGSISTLTIQRTEQRDSAMYRCASSTSYRNEKLFFGSGTQLSVL.

This clonotype was detected a few times. The chain has TRBV2 and TRBJ2-3; D not resolved. The CDR3 covers 13 residues. V lost 7 bases and J lost 11, with 19 bases in between. CDR1 and CDR2 (germline): SNHLY, FYNNEI. The CDR3 coding sequence is TGTGCCAGCACCGAAGACACATTACTTGGGCAGTATTTT. It translates to CASTEDTLLGQYF.

This sequence joins TRBV3-1 and TRBJ2-5; the D call may be TRBD1 or TRBD2 (6 bases each). This CDR3 has 14 residues. V lost 4 bases and J lost 5, with 14 bases in between. CDR1 is LGHDT and CDR2 is YNNKEL in the germline V gene (reference sequence). The CDR3 region is CASSRGAGTETQYF. The CDR3 DNA is TGTGCCAGCAGCCGGGGGGCAGGGACCGAGACCCAGTACTTC.

The sample holds a few counts of this clonotype. The genes are TRBV2 and TRBJ2-2, with a tentative D call TRBD1 (5 bases). Germline V gene data show CDR1 as SNHLY and CDR2 as FYNNEI. The CDR3 length is 17 residues. V was cut by 7 bases and J by 2 bases, with 20 bases left in between. The CDR3 nucleotides read TGTGCCAGCATGTATGCGAGGACAACCAGAAACACCGGGGAGCTGTTTTTT. This translates into CASMYARTTRNTGELFF.

As for this clonotype: A read error is possible here, since a much larger clone lies one base away. The rearrangement links TRBV27 to TRBJ2-5, with no clear D. Germline V gene sequence: CDR1 MNHEY, CDR2 SMNVEV (reference sequence). The CDR3 sequence is 13 residues long. The CDR3 DNA follows: TGTGCCAGCGGTTTATACTACTCAGAGACCCAGTACTTC. Its protein is CASGLYYSETQYF.

This clonotype was seen repeatedly, ten times or more. The chain joins TRBV6-1 to TRBJ2-7, with D tentatively TRBD1 (6 bases). CDR3 length: 14 residues. The ends were cut back, 4 bases at V and 0 bases at J, with 10 bases in the middle. CDR1 is MNHNS, CDR2 SASEGT, per germline. CDR3 sequence: CASSGTASSYEQYF. The CDR3 region has the DNA TGTGCCAGCAGTGGGACAGCCAGCTCCTACGAGCAGTACTTC.

Many counts were recorded for this clonotype. The chain joins TRBV29-1 to TRBJ1-5; D uncertain. The germline V gene has CDR1 SQVTM and CDR2 ANQGSEA. V was clipped by 5 bases and J by 0 bases, with 5 bases between them. CDR3 size: 12 residues. The CDR3 DNA is TGCAGCGTTCAGGATAGCAATCAGCCCCAGCATTTT. Amino acids: CSVQDSNQPQHF.

This clonotype was counted between two and nine times. This chain joins TRBV9 and TRBJ1-6; D gene uncertain. CDR3 length: 12 residues. The germline V gene encodes CDR1 SGDLS and CDR2 YYNGEE. V gave up 0 bases and J gave up 10 bases, with 5 bases separating them. The CDR3: CASSVAGSPLHF. The CDR3 nucleotides are TGTGCCAGCAGCGTAGCGGGATCACCCCTCCACTTT.

The chain recombines TRBV13 with TRBJ1-2; D is ambiguous. There are 13 residues in the CDR3. Trimming pared 2 bases from V and 3 bases from J, leaving 7 bases between. Germline assignment: CDR1 PRHDT and CDR2 FYEKMQ (reference sequence). CDR3 nucleotide sequence: TGTGCCAGCAGCTTACAAGCCCACTATGGCTACACCTTC. Protein: CASSLQAHYGYTF.

The gene calls are TRBV7-9 and TRBJ2-5, with 7 bases lining up with TRBD1. CDR1 and CDR2 from the germline V gene are SEHNR and FQNEAQ (reference sequence). The length of the CDR3 is 13 residues. The V gene end was trimmed by 5 bases and the J gene end by 4 bases; junction bases not matched to a gene: 4. CDR3 nucleotides: TGTGCCAGCAGCATGGGACAGTTAGAGACCCAGTACTTC. Protein: CASSMGQLETQYF.

The chain employs TRBV9 and TRBJ1-2, with 10 bases matching TRBD1. The CDR3 spans 14 residues. The germline CDR1 and CDR2 sequences are SGDLS and YYNGEE. Trimming cost V 4 bases and J 7 bases; bases outside gene matches: 7. DNA for the CDR3: TGTGCCAGCAGCACAAGGACAGGGGGGTTTGGCTACACCTTC. It encodes CASSTRTGGFGYTF.

In this sample, this clonotype turned up many times. The rearrangement uses TRBV6-1 and TRBJ1-1; D is possibly TRBD1 (5 bases). Trimming removed 5 bases from V and 2 bases from J, with 12 bases in between. This CDR3 has 14 residues. CDR1 and CDR2 from the germline V gene are MNHNS and SASEGT. CDR3 in amino acids: CASSTIRENTEAFF. The CDR3 coding sequence is TGTGCCAGCAGTACTATCAGGGAAAACACTGAAGCTTTCTTT.

This clonotype was seen repeatedly, ten times or more. The J gene is TRBJ1-5, the V gene TRBV5-1; D not certain. The length of the CDR3 is 16 residues. The ends were cut back, 0 bases at V and 0 bases at J, with 10 bases in the middle. CDR1 and CDR2 (germline): SGHRS, YFSETQ. The CDR3 DNA reads as TGCGCCAGCAGCTTGGACAGAGATTATAGCAATCAGCCCCAGCATTTT. Encoded protein: CASSLDRDYSNQPQHF.

This clonotype was observed at least ten times. The chain carries TRBV28 and TRBJ1-1; a possible D gene is TRBD1 (6 bases). In germline, CDR1 is MDHEN, CDR2 SYDVKM. CDR3 length: 14 amino acids. V was trimmed by 0 bases and J by 3 bases, leaving 8 bases between them. CDR3 nucleotide sequence: TGTGCCAGCAGTTTATGGGGGGCGGACACTGAAGCTTTCTTT. Protein product: CASSLWGADTEAFF.

The sample holds many counts of this clonotype. The rearrangement joins TRBV3-1 to TRBJ2-3; D gene uncertain. The CDR3 has 16 residues. Looked up from germline, CDR1 is LGHDT and CDR2 is YNNKEL (reference sequence). V was cut by 1 base and J by 0 bases, with 11 bases left in between. This CDR3 is CASSQGVRRSTDTQYF. In nucleotides, the CDR3 is TGTGCCAGCAGCCAAGGGGTTAGGCGGAGCACAGATACGCAGTATTTT.

This sequence joins TRBV20-1 and TRBJ1-1, with D hard to call. CDR3 length: 13 amino acids. Trimming removed 5 bases at V and 5 bases at J, with 15 bases between. The germline V gene has CDR1 DFQATT and CDR2 SNEGSKA (reference sequence). CDR3: CSAAQTPSTEAFF. In DNA form, the CDR3 reads TGCAGTGCTGCCCAGACACCTTCTACTGAAGCTTTCTTT.

In its sample, this clonotype was seen many times. This chain uses TRBV19 with TRBJ2-2; 12 bases agree with TRBD2. Germline V gene lookup returns CDR1 LNHDA and CDR2 SQIVND (reference sequence). With V trimmed by 8 bases and J by 7 bases, 5 bases remained unmatched. The CDR3 totals 14 residues. The CDR3 DNA sequence: TGTGCCAGTTCTAGCGGGAGGGCCCTCGGGGAGCTGTTTTTT. It encodes CASSSGRALGELFF.

This clonotype was seen many times. The rearrangement joins TRBV6-4 to TRBJ1-1; D remains ambiguous. The CDR3 covers 13 residues. Germline CDR1 MRHNA, CDR2 SNTAGT. V was clipped by 9 bases and J by 0 bases, with 11 bases between them. This chain's CDR3 is CASGGRLNTEAFF. CDR3 sequence (DNA): TGTGCCAGTGGCGGCAGGTTGAACACTGAAGCTTTCTTT.

This clonotype has a count of ten or more. This chain links TRBV30 with TRBJ2-3; 12 bases fit TRBD1. V lost 2 bases and J lost 5; bases outside the gene matches: 2. This CDR3 spans 14 amino acids. CDR1 is GTSNPN, CDR2 SVGIG, per germline (reference sequence). The chain's CDR3 is CAWSRDRGRDTQYF. The DNA of the CDR3 is TGTGCCTGGAGTAGGGACAGGGGGCGAGATACGCAGTATTTT.

This clonotype was detected many times. The rearrangement uses TRBV20-1 and TRBJ2-1; D is uncertain. The CDR3 extends over 14 amino acids. Trimming removed 3 bases from V and 8 bases from J, with 17 bases in between. CDR1 DFQATT and CDR2 SNEGSKA come from the germline V gene (reference sequence). The CDR3 DNA is TGCAGTGCTAGTAGTAGTAGTTTAAGGTATGAGCAGTTCTTC. It encodes CSASSSSLRYEQFF.

The CDR3: CASSFQVGYGYTF. DNA for the CDR3: TGTGCCAGCAGTTTCCAGGTGGGGTATGGCTACACCTTC. The V gene is TRBV6-4, the J gene TRBJ1-2; D gene unclear. This CDR3 spans 13 amino acids. Germline V CDR1 and CDR2: MRHNA, SNTAGT. V lost 5 bases, J lost 5 bases, and 12 bases lay in between.

The chain combines TRBV20-1 with TRBJ2-3; D is undetermined. V lost 3 bases and J 6 bases, leaving 4 bases between the germline ends. Germline CDR1 DFQATT, CDR2 SNEGSKA (reference sequence). This CDR3 has 10 amino acids. The CDR3 DNA is TGCAGTGCTAGTAATGATACGCAGTATTTT. Its protein is CSASNDTQYF.

This clonotype was seen a few times. The rearrangement uses TRBV11-2 and TRBJ1-3; no clear D gene. The germline V gene encodes CDR1 SGHAT and CDR2 FQNNGV. Trimming removed 2 bases from V and 0 bases from J, with 14 bases in between. The CDR3 covers 17 residues. CDR3 bases: TGTGCCAGCAGCTTATTTTCTCAGGCGGCCTCTGGAAACACCATATATTTT. It yields the protein CASSLFSQAASGNTIYF.

The rearrangement joins TRBV4-2 to TRBJ2-6; no clear D. The CDR3 is 16 amino acids. The V and J ends lost 0 bases and 1 base respectively, with 7 bases between them. Germline CDR1 LGHNA, CDR2 YNFKEQ. CDR3 coding DNA: TGTGCCAGCAGCCAAGACGAGTCATCTGGGGCCAACGTCCTGACTTTC. This encodes CASSQDESSGANVLTF.

The V call is TRBV7-2, the J call TRBJ2-3; no clear D. This CDR3 is built from 16 residues. Germline loops: CDR1 SGHTA, CDR2 FQGNSA. V was pared by 4 bases and J by 5 bases, with 19 bases between. CDR3 protein: CASSSPVPSWKDTQYF. In nucleotides, the CDR3 is TGTGCCAGCAGCTCGCCAGTACCGAGCTGGAAAGATACGCAGTATTTT. Together with reference TRBV7-2 and TRBJ2-3, the CDR3 gives the full variable domain: GAGVSQSPSNKVTEKGKDVELRCDPISGHTALYWYRQSLGQGLEFLIYFQGNSAPDKSGLPSDRFSAERTGGSVSTLTIQRTQQEDSAVYLCASSSPVPSWKDTQYFGPGTRLTVL.

This clonotype was observed many times. The chain joins TRBV7-2 to TRBJ2-1; D gene unclear. Germline CDR1 and CDR2: SGHTA and FQGNSA. This CDR3 has 14 residues. V was shortened by 0 bases and J by 9 bases, with 12 bases between the two germline ends. The CDR3 nucleotides read TGTGCCAGCAGCTTAGCGCTTTCGAGCAGTGAGCAGTTCTTC. Amino acids: CASSLALSSSEQFF. The entire variable domain, with the rest obtained from reference TRBV7-2 and TRBJ2-1, is as follows: GAGVSQSPSNKVTEKGKDVELRCDPISGHTALYWYRQSLGQGLEFLIYFQGNSAPDKSGLPSDRFSAERTGGSVSTLTIQRTQQEDSAVYLCASSLALSSSEQFFGPGTRLTVL.

This clonotype was counted at least ten times. V gene TRBV11-2 combines with J gene TRBJ1-1; 10 bases align to TRBD1. CDR1 and CDR2 from the germline V gene are SGHAT and FQNNGV. The CDR3 sequence is 15 residues long. V shed 0 bases and J 8 bases; nucleotides not matched to a gene: 6. The CDR3 spells CASSLERGTGVEAFF. For the CDR3, the DNA is TGTGCCAGCAGCTTAGAGAGAGGGACAGGGGTGGAAGCTTTCTTT.

At least ten counts were recorded for this clonotype. The chain links TRBV2 to TRBJ2-2, with 9 bases identical to TRBD2. V lost 7 bases, J lost 5 bases, and 5 bases stayed unmatched. The V gene's germline CDR1 is SNHLY and CDR2 FYNNEI. The CDR3 runs 14 residues. Here the CDR3 reads CASNRGRGTGELFF. Written as DNA, the CDR3 is TGTGCCAGCAACCGCGGGAGGGGGACCGGGGAGCTGTTTTTT.

This clonotype was seen many times. The rearrangement links TRBV7-2 to TRBJ1-1; TRBD1 might be the D (5 bases). The CDR3 is made up of 14 amino acids. The germline gives CDR1 SGHTA, CDR2 FQGNSA. V gave up 5 bases and J gave up 4 bases, with 14 bases separating them. In DNA, the CDR3 is TGTGCCAGCAGCCCGGGGGGATGGTCCACTGAAGCTTTCTTT. Protein sequence: CASSPGGWSTEAFF.